These 20 T cell receptor beta chains originate from one sample sequenced in a study of T cells expressing NK-cell markers. With the 5' RACE reads reprocessed, TCRdb shows one record per CDR3 protein and no DNA. The sample's table shows approximately 550,000 distinct CDR3 sequences. The sequenced material came from blood T cells: a sorted CD56 or NKG2C T cell subset, CD4+ or CD8+ T cells, or bulk PBMC T cells (not recorded which). The receptor set was obtained from a man aged 18 to 29 in good health.

V and J are TRBV5-1 and TRBJ1-1; the TCRdb call, TRBD1, lacks DNA for checking. The CDR3 loop spans 14 amino acids. Germline V lookup: CDR1 SGHRS, CDR2 YFSETQ. CDR3 sequence: CASSPTQGNTEAFF.

J is TRBJ2-1 and V is TRBV29-1; absent DNA, TCRdb's TRBD1 call cannot be checked. The CDR3 consists of 14 residues. CDR1 and CDR2 (germline): SQVTM, ANQGSEA. The chain's CDR3 is CSVVLGTQNNEQFF.

J is TRBJ2-5 and V is TRBV11-2; absent DNA, TCRdb's TRBD1 call cannot be checked. The CDR3 runs to 15 residues. Per germline, CDR1 SGHAT and CDR2 FQNNGV. The CDR3 protein is CASSVGQGNQETQYF.

This CDR3 reads CSATERGTQASGSPDTQYF. V usage is TRBV20-1 and J usage is TRBJ2-3; TCRdb designates TRBD2, a call that cannot be tested without DNA. Germline V gene sequence: CDR1 DFQATT, CDR2 SNEGSKA (reference sequence). The CDR3 covers 19 residues.

This chain connects TRBV20-1 to TRBJ2-5; without DNA, the TCRdb call of TRBD1 cannot be checked. The CDR3 contains 15 residues. Per germline, CDR1 DFQATT and CDR2 SNEGSKA (reference sequence). The CDR3 reads CSARGTGTGDKTQYF.

This chain connects TRBV20-1 to TRBJ2-7; the D gene TCRdb calls, TRBD1, cannot be checked with no DNA. The length of the CDR3 is 14 residues. The germline V gene encodes CDR1 DFQATT and CDR2 SNEGSKA (reference sequence). Here the CDR3 reads CSAHKTGEKGEQYF.

The rearrangement links TRBV27 to TRBJ2-7. The CDR3 totals 13 residues. Germline CDR1 is MNHEY and CDR2 is SMNVEV (reference sequence). The CDR3 sequence: CASSFLTDYEQYF.

The rearrangement uses TRBV4-2 and TRBJ2-1; no DNA is available, so the TRBD2 call from TCRdb remains unchecked. The CDR3 has 17 residues. Per the germline V gene, CDR1 is LGHNA and CDR2 is YNFKEQ. This chain's CDR3 is CASSQDVLAGGRDEQFF.

CDR3 loop: CASRRRREVSGLNEQFF. V and J are TRBV3-1 and TRBJ2-1; without DNA, the TCRdb call of TRBD2 cannot be checked. Germline CDR1 is LGHDT and CDR2 is YNNKEL (reference sequence). The CDR3 has 17 amino acids.

V gene TRBV11-1 combines with J gene TRBJ1-1; TCRdb lists TRBD1, though no DNA is available to test this call. There are 19 residues in the CDR3. The germline CDR1 and CDR2 sequences are SGHAT and FQDESV (reference sequence). The CDR3 is CASSLANVAGISGNTEAFF.

The J gene is TRBJ2-4, the V gene TRBV15; without DNA, the TCRdb call of TRBD1 cannot be checked. This CDR3 comprises 16 residues. Germline CDR1 and CDR2: LNHNV and YYDKDF (reference sequence). This chain's CDR3 is CATSRDSIRGTDIQYF.

The chain couples TRBV13 to TRBJ2-1; TCRdb reports TRBD1, a call that lacks DNA to check it against. In germline, CDR1 is PRHDT, CDR2 FYEKMQ (reference sequence). The CDR3 has 16 amino acids. This CDR3 is CASSWNQGSPYNEQFF.

The chain combines TRBV12-3 or TRBV12-4 with TRBJ2-1; TCRdb lists TRBD2, though no DNA is available to test this call. CDR3 size: 16 residues. CDR3 amino acids: CASRRKRLAGHNEQFF.

This chain's CDR3 is CASSLGRDTGVADEQFF. The chain has TRBV11-3 and TRBJ2-1; the D call from TCRdb, TRBD2, cannot be confirmed without DNA. Germline values: CDR1 SGHNT, CDR2 YENEEA. CDR3 length: 17 amino acids.

The J gene is TRBJ2-1, the V gene TRBV12-3 or TRBV12-4; TCRdb returns TRBD2, unconfirmable since there is no DNA. The CDR3 is 16 amino acids. The CDR3 loop reads CASSSGTSGAHNEQFF.

V and J are TRBV5-6 and TRBJ1-5; the D call from TCRdb, TRBD1, cannot be confirmed without DNA. Germline loops: CDR1 SGHDT, CDR2 YYEEEE. The CDR3 covers 16 residues. This CDR3 reads CASSLRGQESNQPQHF. Filled out from reference TRBV5-6 and TRBJ1-5, the complete variable domain reads DAGVTQSPTHLIKTRGQQVTLRCSPKSGHDTVSWYQQALGQGPQFIFQYYEEEERQRGNFPDRFSGHQFPNYSSELNVNALLLGDSALYLCASSLRGQESNQPQHFGDGTRLSIL.

V gene TRBV5-6 combines with J gene TRBJ2-5; TCRdb designates TRBD1, a call that cannot be tested without DNA. Germline CDR1 is SGHDT and CDR2 is YYEEEE. The CDR3 runs to 15 residues. The CDR3 is CASSSNDRGKETQYF.

The V call is TRBV28, the J call TRBJ2-7; TCRdb's D call of TRBD2 is untestable without DNA. This CDR3 has 16 amino acids. Germline V gives CDR1 MDHEN, CDR2 SYDVKM. This CDR3 reads CASSHGTSAHSYEQYF.

The V gene is TRBV12-3 or TRBV12-4, the J gene TRBJ1-2; the TRBD1 assignment by TCRdb is unverifiable without DNA. This CDR3 region has 13 residues. CDR3: CASSFLGDKGYTF.

This chain connects TRBV11-2 to TRBJ2-1; TCRdb picks TRBD2, but there is no DNA to check that call. The CDR3 contains 19 residues. The germline CDR1 and CDR2 sequences are SGHAT and FQNNGV. This CDR3 is CASSLEASGILFSYNEQFF.